This T cell receptor beta chain was identified in a study of blood T cell repertoires in COVID-19. About the study: PBMCs, B-cell-depleted T cells, or T cells were the source of the cDNA or gDNA that made up the material.

Adults between roughly 18 and 89 years of age took part from fewer than 30 US areas. Participants classified as exposed had met a COVID-19 case within 2 weeks before study entry. Clones were read by immunoSEQ multiplex PCR, and TCRdb kept only the in-frame ones, dropping some. Here the sample spans about 350,000 clones, about nine tenths being singletons. Trimming stripped 4 bases from V and 0 bases from J, with 13 bases between. Per germline, CDR1 MDHEN and CDR2 SYDVKM. The CDR3 spans 16 residues. The sequence was collected from a woman younger than 45 who had been exposed to COVID-19. Input material: PBMCs or T cells enriched from blood (not recorded which). The V call is TRBV28, the J call TRBJ1-5, with no clear D. CDR3 loop: CASSSSRVLSNQPQHF. CDR3 nucleotide sequence: TGTGCCAGCAGTTCTTCTCGGGTCCTTAGCAATCAGCCCCAGCATTTT.